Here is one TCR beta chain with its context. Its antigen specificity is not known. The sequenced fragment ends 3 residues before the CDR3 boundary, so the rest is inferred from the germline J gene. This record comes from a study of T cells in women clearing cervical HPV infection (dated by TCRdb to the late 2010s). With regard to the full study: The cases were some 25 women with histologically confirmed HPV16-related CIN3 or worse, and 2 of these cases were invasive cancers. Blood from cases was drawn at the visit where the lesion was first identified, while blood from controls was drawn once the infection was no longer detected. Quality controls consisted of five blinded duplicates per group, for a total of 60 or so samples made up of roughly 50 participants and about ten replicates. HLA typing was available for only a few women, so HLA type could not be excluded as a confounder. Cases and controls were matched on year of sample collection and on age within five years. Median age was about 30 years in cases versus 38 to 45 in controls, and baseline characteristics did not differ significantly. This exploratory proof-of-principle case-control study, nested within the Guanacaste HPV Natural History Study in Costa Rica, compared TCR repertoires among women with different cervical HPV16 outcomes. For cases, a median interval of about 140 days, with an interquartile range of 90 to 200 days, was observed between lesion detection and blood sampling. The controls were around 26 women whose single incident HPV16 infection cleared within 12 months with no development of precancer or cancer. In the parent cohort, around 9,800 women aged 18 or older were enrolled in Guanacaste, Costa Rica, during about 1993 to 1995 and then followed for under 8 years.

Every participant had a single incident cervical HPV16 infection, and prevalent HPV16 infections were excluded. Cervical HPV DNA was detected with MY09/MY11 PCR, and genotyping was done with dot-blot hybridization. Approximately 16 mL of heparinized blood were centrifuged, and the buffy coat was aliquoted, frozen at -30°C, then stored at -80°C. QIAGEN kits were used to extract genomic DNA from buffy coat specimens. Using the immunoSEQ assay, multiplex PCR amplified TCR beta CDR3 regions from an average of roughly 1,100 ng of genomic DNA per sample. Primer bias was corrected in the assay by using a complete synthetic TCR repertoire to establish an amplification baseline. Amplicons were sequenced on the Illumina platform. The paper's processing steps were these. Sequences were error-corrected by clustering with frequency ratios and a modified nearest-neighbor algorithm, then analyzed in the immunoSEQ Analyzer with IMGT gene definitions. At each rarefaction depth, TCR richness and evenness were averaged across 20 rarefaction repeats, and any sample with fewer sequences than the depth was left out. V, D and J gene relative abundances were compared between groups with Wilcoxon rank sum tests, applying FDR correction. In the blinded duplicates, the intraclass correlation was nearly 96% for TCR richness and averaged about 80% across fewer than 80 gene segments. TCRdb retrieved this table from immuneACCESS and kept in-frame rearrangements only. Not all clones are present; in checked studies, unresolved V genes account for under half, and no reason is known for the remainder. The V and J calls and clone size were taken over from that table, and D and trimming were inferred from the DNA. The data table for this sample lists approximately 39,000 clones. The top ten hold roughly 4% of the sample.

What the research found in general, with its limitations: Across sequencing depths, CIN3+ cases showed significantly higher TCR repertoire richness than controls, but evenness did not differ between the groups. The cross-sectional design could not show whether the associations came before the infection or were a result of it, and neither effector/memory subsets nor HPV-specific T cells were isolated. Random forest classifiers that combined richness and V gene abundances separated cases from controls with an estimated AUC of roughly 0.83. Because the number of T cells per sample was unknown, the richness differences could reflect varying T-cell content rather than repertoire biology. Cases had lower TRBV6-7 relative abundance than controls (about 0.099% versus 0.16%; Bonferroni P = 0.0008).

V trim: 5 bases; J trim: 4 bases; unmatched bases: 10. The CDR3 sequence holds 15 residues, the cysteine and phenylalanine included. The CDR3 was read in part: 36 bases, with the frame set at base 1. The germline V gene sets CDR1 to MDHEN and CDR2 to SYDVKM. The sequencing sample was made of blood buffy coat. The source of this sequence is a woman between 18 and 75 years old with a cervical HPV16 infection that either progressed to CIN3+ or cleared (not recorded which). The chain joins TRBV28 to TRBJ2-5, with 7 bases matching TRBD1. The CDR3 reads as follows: CASSPSQTGVETQYF. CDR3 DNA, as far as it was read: TGTGCCAGCAGTCCGTCACAAACAGGGGTAGAGACC.